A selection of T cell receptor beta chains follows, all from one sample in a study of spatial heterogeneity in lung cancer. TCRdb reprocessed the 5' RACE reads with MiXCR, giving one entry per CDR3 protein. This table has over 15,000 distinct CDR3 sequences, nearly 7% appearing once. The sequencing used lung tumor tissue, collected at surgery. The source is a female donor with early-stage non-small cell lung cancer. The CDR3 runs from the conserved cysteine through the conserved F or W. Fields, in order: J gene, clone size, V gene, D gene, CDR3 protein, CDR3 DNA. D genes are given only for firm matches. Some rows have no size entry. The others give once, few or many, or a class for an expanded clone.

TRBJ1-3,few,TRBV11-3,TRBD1,CASSPGQGPGNTIYF,TGTGCCAGCAGCCCGGGACAGGGCCCTGGAAACACCATATATTTT
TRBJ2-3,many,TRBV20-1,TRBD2,CSASRLAESTDTQYF,TGCAGTGCTAGCCGACTAGCGGAGAGCACAGATACGCAGTATTTT
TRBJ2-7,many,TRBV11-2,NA,CASSLGLRFGEQYF,TGTGCCAGCAGCTTAGGTCTACGGTTCGGCGAGCAGTACTTC
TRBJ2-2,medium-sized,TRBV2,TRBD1,CASSQQGDTGELFF,TGTGCCAGCAGTCAACAGGGGGACACCGGGGAGCTGTTTTTT
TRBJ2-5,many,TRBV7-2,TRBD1,CASSPGTAYQETQYF,TGTGCCAGCAGCCCCGGGACAGCGTACCAAGAGACCCAGTACTTC
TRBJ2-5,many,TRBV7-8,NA,CASSLVGRETQYF,TGTGCCAGCAGCCTCGTCGGCCGAGAGACCCAGTACTTC
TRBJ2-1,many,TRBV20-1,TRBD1,CSARDRTGPYNEQFF,TGCAGTGCTAGAGATAGGACAGGGCCTTACAATGAGCAGTTCTTC
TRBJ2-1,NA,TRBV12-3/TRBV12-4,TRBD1,CASRKGQGDFDEQFF,TGTGCCAGCAGGAAGGGACAGGGGGATTTCGATGAGCAGTTCTTC
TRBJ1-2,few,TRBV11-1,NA,CASSLQAAEGYTF,TGTGCCAGCAGCTTACAGGCGGCGGAGGGCTACACCTTC
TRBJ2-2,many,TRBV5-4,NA,CASSWQGGELFF,TGTGCCAGCAGCTGGCAGGGAGGGGAGCTGTTTTTT
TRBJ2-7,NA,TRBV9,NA,CASSVGTGASTYEQYF,TGTGCCAGCAGCGTAGGAACGGGGGCGTCCACCTACGAGCAGTACTTC
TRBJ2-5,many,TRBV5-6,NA,CASSPWTVQETQYF,TGTGCCAGCAGCCCCTGGACAGTCCAAGAGACCCAGTACTTC
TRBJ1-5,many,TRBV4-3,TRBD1,CASSQVAGTVNQPQHF,TGCGCCAGCAGCCAAGTGGCTGGGACAGTAAATCAGCCCCAGCATTTT
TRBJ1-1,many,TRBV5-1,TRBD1,CASSSGTGAIEAFF,TGCGCCAGCAGCTCCGGGACAGGGGCGATTGAAGCTTTCTTT
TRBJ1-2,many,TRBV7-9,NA,CASSLGWTNYGYTF,TGTGCCAGCAGCTTAGGGTGGACAAACTATGGCTACACCTTC
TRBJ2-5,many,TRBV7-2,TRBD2,CASSYSRGGPETQYF,TGTGCCAGCAGCTACTCGCGGGGGGGCCCGGAGACCCAGTACTTC
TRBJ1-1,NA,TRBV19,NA,CASSTLQGNTEAFF,TGTGCCAGTAGTACCTTACAGGGGAACACTGAAGCTTTCTTT
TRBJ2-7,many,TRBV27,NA,CASSLTRGIDEQYF,TGTGCCAGCAGTTTAACCAGGGGTATCGACGAGCAGTACTTC
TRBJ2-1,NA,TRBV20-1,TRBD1,CSASTYGQEDWNEQFF,TGCAGTGCTAGCACCTATGGACAGGAAGATTGGAATGAGCAGTTCTTC
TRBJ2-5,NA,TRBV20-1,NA,CSANRRGAGETQYF,TGCAGTGCTAACAGAAGGGGCGCAGGGGAGACCCAGTACTTC
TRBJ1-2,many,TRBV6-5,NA,CATLSGGRNYGYTF,TGTGCCACCCTCTCTGGAGGGCGGAACTATGGCTACACCTTC